This record covers a single TCR beta chain. Per the original data handling: Amplifying reference gene primers gave estimates of nucleated cell counts. The protocol was immunoSEQ multiplex PCR, while the TCRdb copy is restricted to in-frame clones and leaves out a portion. V and J calls and clone size are those listed in that table; D and trimming were worked out from the DNA. The sample contains roughly 70,000 clones, 88% of which appear only once. The sample belongs to a study of blood T cell repertoires in COVID-19. In the study overall: Spain, Italy and the United States supplied samples that represented acute and convalescent COVID-19. In each case, the material was cDNA or gDNA derived from T cells, B-cell-depleted T cells, or PBMCs.

The source is a man between 65 and 85 years old with active or convalescent COVID-19. Sequences were obtained from peripheral blood.

CDR3 amino acids: CASRVDRVLGMNTEAFF. Written as DNA, the CDR3 is TGTGCCAGCAGGGTCGACAGGGTGTTAGGCATGAACACTGAAGCTTTCTTT. This chain joins TRBV5-4 and TRBJ1-1; TRBD1 matches at 7 bases. V gave up 5 bases and J gave up 0 bases; unmatched junction bases: 13. This CDR3 contains 17 residues. The germline V gene encodes CDR1 SGHNT and CDR2 YYREEE (reference sequence).